This T cell receptor (beta chain) originates from a study of CD8 T cells in Susac syndrome. Study at large: Within the group of sequenced Susac syndrome patients, over 5 had active disease and eight were in remission. Patients with Susac syndrome were therapy-naive, taking corticosteroids, with some also receiving intravenous immunoglobulin, or taking intravenous immunoglobulin alone at the time their blood was drawn. Study-wide findings and caveats: The CD4+ T cell repertoires from Susac syndrome exhibited no clonal expansion. Regarding the TCR sequencing and HLA analysis, the study admitted that a relatively small number of individuals were involved.

On this clonotype: The antigen remains undetermined.

RNA was extracted with the RNeasy kit, and a quantity of roughly 0.5 to 1 ug was reverse transcribed using random hexamers. One entry per CDR3 protein, called by TCRdb with MiXCR from the immunoSEQ multiplex PCR reads. Here the sample spans about 140,000 distinct CDR3 sequences, about 95% being singletons. V was cut by 2 bases and J by 3 bases, with 23 bases left in between. Germline-derived CDR1 and CDR2 are MNHEY and SVGEGT. CDR3 length: 18 amino acids. The clonotype comes from a human donor with Susac syndrome. The sample comprised CD4+ T cells from PBMCs. J is TRBJ2-7 and V is TRBV6-2 or TRBV6-3; no clear D gene. The CDR3 here is CASSYGQSIRVRDYEQYF. CDR3 coding DNA: TGTGCCAGCAGTTACGGGCAGTCTATCCGCGTTCGCGACTACGAGCAGTACTTC.